Sequencing of this T cell receptor beta chain was carried out in a study of T-cell reconstitution after alpha-beta-depleted transplantation in children. Study conclusions and caveats: The high TCRbeta diversity at day 60 in some patients came from surviving recipient T cells and thymic progenitors.

The CDR3 is 15 residues long. Trimming cost V 6 bases and J 1 base, with 16 bases left between them. CDR1 MNHEY and CDR2 SVGEGT come from the germline V gene. This clonotype has a handful of counts. Its antigen is undetermined. A TCRbeta library incorporating unique molecular identifiers was prepared. MiXCR was run by TCRdb on the PCR reads, yielding one entry per CDR3 protein. The sample contains around 100,000 distinct CDR3 sequences, around 7.8% of which appear only once. This specimen was PBMCs, taken before TCRalphabeta/CD19-depleted stem cell transplant. The sequence was collected from a boy aged 2-9 years with acute lymphoblastic leukemia, due to receive a stem cell transplant. The rearrangement uses TRBV6-2 or TRBV6-3 and TRBJ2-7, with D perhaps TRBD1 (6 bases). The CDR3 reads CASRRGQLGSYEQYF. The CDR3 DNA is TGTGCCAGCAGACGCGGACAGCTGGGGTCCTACGAGCAGTACTTC.